The 24 T cell receptor beta chains below were found in one sample sequenced in a study of cytomegalovirus exposure and HLA in healthy donors. The PCR made use of 60 Vbeta and 13 Jbeta primers. The data were produced by immunoSEQ multiplex PCR, yet TCRdb's version contains in-frame clones alone and is incomplete. The repertoire holds 150,000 to 200,000 clones, with roughly 80% as singletons. The specimen sequenced was PBMCs. These receptor sequences come from a man in his forties or fifties in good health and CMV-seropositive.

V gene TRBV2 combines with J gene TRBJ2-7; 10 nucleotides line up with TRBD1. V lost 8 bases and J lost 4; bases outside the gene matches: 8. The CDR3 sequence is 14 residues long. Germline V gene lookup returns CDR1 SNHLY and CDR2 FYNNEI. Here the CDR3 DNA reads TGTGCCAGCTCCGGGACAGGGGTGTGGTACGAGCAGTACTTC. It specifies CASSGTGVWYEQYF.

This clone showed up just once. The chain is built from TRBV5-1 and TRBJ2-1, with unresolved D. Deletions cut 0 bases from V and 2 bases from J, with 9 bases between. The CDR3 length is 15 residues. The V gene's germline CDR1 is SGHRS and CDR2 YFSETQ. CDR3 sequence reads: CASSLDPGTYNEQFF. The CDR3 bases are TGCGCCAGCAGCTTGGACCCAGGAACCTACAATGAGCAGTTCTTC.

A few counts support this clone. This chain connects TRBV6-5 to TRBJ1-6; TRBD1 matches 8 bases. This CDR3 contains 13 residues. Germline CDR1 reads MNHEY; CDR2 reads SVGAGI. V shed 4 bases and J 10 bases; nucleotides not matched to a gene: 3. For the CDR3, the DNA is TGTGCCAGCAGTTCGGACAGGGACTCACCCCTCCACTTT. Translated, it gives CASSSDRDSPLHF.

V gene TRBV27 combines with J gene TRBJ1-5; no reliable D call. The CDR3 is 15 amino acids. CDR1 MNHEY and CDR2 SMNVEV come from the germline V gene (reference sequence). The V end lost 3 bases, the J end lost 11 bases, and 20 bases lay between the germline ends. Written as DNA, the CDR3 is TGTGCCAGCAGTTTTATGGGAGATTCGCTAAAGGCCCAGCATTTT. Its protein is CASSFMGDSLKAQHF.

The V and J genes are TRBV27 and TRBJ2-7, with a weak D call TRBD2 (6 bases). Germline V gene data show CDR1 as MNHEY and CDR2 as SMNVEV (reference sequence). V was pared by 5 bases and J by 4 bases, with 12 bases between. This CDR3 comprises 13 residues. The DNA of the CDR3 is TGTGCCAGCAGTCTGGGGGGTTTTTACGAGCAGTACTTC. Residues: CASSLGGFYEQYF.

J is TRBJ1-2 and V is TRBV7-2; a weak D match, TRBD1 (5 bases). V lost 4 bases and J 4 bases, leaving 10 bases between the germline ends. CDR3 length equals 13 residues. Germline V gene sequence: CDR1 SGHTA, CDR2 FQGNSA. The CDR3 DNA reads TGTGCCAGCAGCTCAGGGTCCCCCTATGGCTACACCTTC. Translating gives CASSSGSPYGYTF.

This clone was seen a few times. The V call is TRBV5-1, the J call TRBJ2-7, with a possible D match to TRBD2 (6 bases). The CDR3 runs 15 residues. Germline CDR1 reads SGHRS; CDR2 reads YFSETQ. The V end lost 2 bases, the J end lost 0 bases, and 12 bases lay between the germline ends. The CDR3 is CASSFQGGPSYEQYF. CDR3 nucleotides: TGCGCCAGCAGCTTTCAGGGAGGTCCCTCCTACGAGCAGTACTTC.

The chain is built from TRBV6-5 and TRBJ2-7; D ambiguous. CDR1 and CDR2 (germline): MNHEY, SVGAGI. The V end lost 0 bases, the J end lost 1 base, and 10 bases lay between the germline ends. There are 15 residues in the CDR3. The CDR3 region is CASSYSRSSSYEQYF. CDR3 DNA sequence: TGTGCCAGCAGTTACTCGAGGTCTTCGTCCTACGAGCAGTACTTC.

This clone was counted a single time. This chain uses TRBV11-2 with TRBJ2-7; the D gene is possibly TRBD1 (6 bases). This CDR3 is built from 15 residues. Germline V gene data show CDR1 as SGHAT and CDR2 as FQNNGV. V lost 4 bases to trimming and J lost 3 bases, with 16 bases between them. The CDR3 loop is CASSSRDTWDYEQYF. CDR3 bases: TGTGCCAGCAGCTCACGGGACACGTGGGACTACGAGCAGTACTTC.

J is TRBJ1-5 and V is TRBV18; a possible D gene is TRBD1 (5 bases). The ends were cut back, 3 bases at V and 6 bases at J, with 15 bases in the middle. CDR1 and CDR2 (germline): KGHSH, LQKENI. This CDR3 comprises 15 residues. CDR3 region: CASSPGGGISQPQHF. DNA for the CDR3: TGTGCCAGCTCACCTGGGGGGGGAATCAGTCAGCCCCAGCATTTT. The variable domain in full, completed from reference TRBV18 and TRBJ1-5, reads NAGVMQNPRHLVRRRGQEARLRCSPMKGHSHVYWYRQLPEEGLKFMVYLQKENIIDESGMPKERFSAEFPKEGPSILRIQQVVRGDSAAYFCASSPGGGISQPQHFGDGTRLSIL.

A few counts support this clone. The CDR3 sequence: CASSYSSQVSYEQYF. For the CDR3, the DNA is TGTGCCAGCAGTTACTCGTCCCAGGTTTCCTACGAGCAGTACTTC. The genes are TRBV6-5 and TRBJ2-7, with D hard to call. The V end lost 0 bases, the J end lost 1 base, and 10 bases lay between the germline ends. Germline CDR1 is MNHEY and CDR2 is SVGAGI. This CDR3 region has 15 residues.

V is TRBV15 and J is TRBJ2-3; D unclear. Germline V gives CDR1 LNHNV, CDR2 YYDKDF (reference sequence). The CDR3 is 14 amino acids. V shed 0 bases and J shed 4 bases, with 8 bases lying between them. CDR3 DNA: TGTGCCACCAGCAGAGACCCGAGCGCAGATACGCAGTATTTT. It specifies CATSRDPSADTQYF. Supplemented by reference TRBV15 and TRBJ2-3, the full variable domain reads DAMVIQNPRYQVTQFGKPVTLSCSQTLNHNVMYWYQQKSSQAPKLLFHYYDKDFNNEADTPDNFQSRRPNTSFCFLDIRSPGLGDTAMYLCATSRDPSADTQYFGPGTRLTVL.

J is TRBJ2-5 and V is TRBV29-1; 10 bases agree with TRBD2. The CDR3 has 18 amino acids. V trimming: 2 bases; J trimming: 3 bases; junction bases outside the gene matches: 15. In germline, CDR1 is SQVTM, CDR2 ANQGSEA. In DNA, the CDR3 is TGCAGCGTTGAATGGTGGTCAGCGGGGGGGAAGATTGAAGAGACCCAGTACTTC. This sequence encodes CSVEWWSAGGKIEETQYF.

The chain is built from TRBV28 and TRBJ1-1; no firm D call. The CDR3 runs to 13 residues. Germline V gives CDR1 MDHEN, CDR2 SYDVKM. Deletions cut 2 bases from V and 5 bases from J, with 9 bases between. CDR3 residues: CASSLGWETEAFF. CDR3 nucleotide sequence: TGTGCCAGCAGTTTAGGCTGGGAGACTGAAGCTTTCTTT.

The gene calls are TRBV27 and TRBJ1-6; possible D gene TRBD1, 5 bases. Germline V gene lookup returns CDR1 MNHEY and CDR2 SMNVEV (reference sequence). The CDR3 covers 16 residues. V was pared by 5 bases and J by 6 bases, with 17 bases between. The CDR3 DNA is TGTGCCAGCAGTCCCCGGGGGTTGGGGTCTAATTCACCCCTCCACTTT. Its translation is CASSPRGLGSNSPLHF.

The chain couples TRBV6-1 to TRBJ2-1, with 13 bases matching TRBD2. The V gene's germline CDR1 is MNHNS and CDR2 SASEGT. After removal of 8 bases from V and 8 bases from J, the junction contained 6 bases not matched to a gene. This CDR3 spans 14 amino acids. The CDR3 loop reads CASWTSGGGYEQFF. Here the CDR3 DNA reads TGTGCCAGCTGGACTAGCGGGGGAGGCTATGAGCAGTTCTTC.

This sequence joins TRBV7-8 and TRBJ1-5; D remains ambiguous. This CDR3 is 14 amino acids long. The V and J ends lost 3 bases and 1 base respectively, with 7 bases between them. Germline V gene sequence: CDR1 SGHVS, CDR2 FQNEAQ. CDR3 sequence: CASSFGQSNQPQHF. For the CDR3, the DNA is TGTGCCAGCAGCTTTGGCCAGAGCAATCAGCCCCAGCATTTT.

This clone came up a few times. The genes are TRBV5-5 and TRBJ1-1; maybe TRBD1 (5 bases). This CDR3 is 13 amino acids long. V shed 4 bases and J shed 8 bases, with 15 bases lying between them. Germline-derived CDR1 and CDR2 are SGHKS and YYEKEE (reference sequence). This CDR3 reads CASSPAGLPEAFF. CDR3 nucleotide sequence: TGTGCCAGCAGCCCCGCGGGACTGCCCGAAGCTTTCTTT.

The chain links TRBV2 to TRBJ1-1; tentative D call: TRBD1 (5 bases). The germline V gene encodes CDR1 SNHLY and CDR2 FYNNEI. The V gene lost 1 base and the J gene lost 1 base, with 7 bases spanning the gap. This CDR3 region has 14 residues. CDR3 region: CASSEVRGNTEAFF. CDR3 sequence (DNA): TGTGCCAGCAGTGAAGTAAGGGGGAACACTGAAGCTTTCTTT.

V usage is TRBV19 and J usage is TRBJ1-1; D is unresolved. Germline V gene data show CDR1 as LNHDA and CDR2 as SQIVND (reference sequence). This CDR3 spans 8 amino acids. V gave up 4 bases and J gave up 11 bases, with 2 bases separating them. CDR3 region: CASSTAFF. CDR3 nucleotides: TGTGCCAGTAGTACGGCTTTCTTT.

V usage is TRBV18 and J usage is TRBJ2-7; TRBD1 matches 8 bases. The ends lost 1 base at V and 7 bases at J; junction bases unmatched: 9. This CDR3 has 15 residues. Germline values: CDR1 KGHSH, CDR2 LQKENI. CDR3 nucleotide sequence: TGTGCCAGCTCACCACTAGACCAGGGGGCGCGAGAGCAGTACTTC. Translation gives CASSPLDQGAREQYF.

This clone was seen a few times. This rearrangement joins TRBV7-3 to TRBJ2-2; maybe TRBD2 (5 bases). Trimming stripped 5 bases from V and 6 bases from J, with 16 bases between. Germline V CDR1 and CDR2: SGHTA, FQGTGA. The CDR3 totals 15 residues. This CDR3 reads CASSPGGSLSGELFF. DNA of the CDR3: TGTGCCAGCAGCCCAGGAGGTAGTTTATCCGGGGAGCTGTTTTTT.

This sequence joins TRBV6-5 and TRBJ1-6, with 7 bases matching TRBD1. Germline CDR1 MNHEY, CDR2 SVGAGI. CDR3 length: 15 amino acids. V shed 6 bases, J shed 6 bases, and the junction held 8 bases outside the gene matches. The DNA for the CDR3 is TGTGCCAGCAGAACCGGGACAGCGATTAATTCACCCCTCCACTTT. This sequence encodes CASRTGTAINSPLHF.

This clone was seen a few times. This chain joins TRBV11-2 and TRBJ2-1; TRBD2 matches 11 bases. The CDR3 runs to 18 residues. The germline V gene has CDR1 SGHAT and CDR2 FQNNGV. V gave up 5 bases and J gave up 3 bases; unmatched junction bases: 12. CDR3 in amino acids: CASSRRLAGGQGYNEQFF. The CDR3 DNA reads TGTGCCAGCAGCCGTCGTTTAGCGGGGGGGCAGGGCTACAATGAGCAGTTCTTC.